These 19 T cell receptor beta chains came from one sample sequenced in a study of vaccination and CD4 T cells after COVID-19. Treatment of the sample: roughly 11-day PBMC culture with coronavirus spike peptide pools or control peptides (ViraFEST assay). With the Oncomine TCR Beta short-read assay, DNA from cultured CD4+ T cells was sequenced. TCRdb passed the PCR reads through MiXCR, listing each CDR3 protein once. Of about 18,000 distinct CDR3 sequences listed, 53% are singletons. The antigens these receptors bind are not known. The sample consisted of CD4+ T cells from blood, cultured in vitro, taken before SARS-CoV-2 vaccination. The receptors were sampled from a human donor who had recovered from COVID-19.

The table lists this clonotype with a few counts. The genes are TRBV19 and TRBJ1-1; possible D gene TRBD1, 5 bases. The ends were cut back, 4 bases at V and 4 bases at J, with 10 bases in the middle. This CDR3 has 13 amino acids. CDR1 LNHDA and CDR2 SQIVND come from the germline V gene (reference sequence). CDR3 DNA sequence: TGTGCCAGTAGTAACCAGGGCGGCACTGAAGCTTTCTTT. Protein: CASSNQGGTEAFF.

The genes are TRBV7-9 and TRBJ2-7; D gene uncertain. Trimming left V 4 bases short and J 4 bases short, with 8 bases between. CDR1 SEHNR and CDR2 FQNEAQ come from the germline V gene (reference sequence). CDR3 length equals 12 residues. The CDR3 loop reads CASSSVSYEQYF. The CDR3 nucleotides read TGTGCCAGCAGCTCCGTTTCTTACGAGCAGTACTTC.

This clonotype was detected a few times. CDR3 region: CASSLRTHDSGITDTQYF. The CDR3 DNA follows: TGCGCCAGCAGCCTCCGCACCCACGATAGCGGGATCACAGATACGCAGTATTTT. This chain connects TRBV4-1 to TRBJ2-3; 8 bases agree with TRBD2. CDR3 length equals 18 residues. V shed 4 bases, J shed 2 bases, and the junction held 14 bases outside the gene matches. Per the germline V gene, CDR1 is MGHRA and CDR2 is YSYEKL.

The chain combines TRBV20-1 with TRBJ2-2, with unresolved D. Germline lookup yields CDR1 DFQATT and CDR2 SNEGSKA (reference sequence). The V end lost 3 bases, the J end lost 5 bases, and 4 bases lay between the germline ends. CDR3 length: 11 amino acids. The CDR3 coding sequence is TGCAGTGCTAGGAGGACCGGGGAGCTGTTTTTT. It codes for CSARRTGELFF.

The chain combines TRBV6-1 with TRBJ2-3; D remains ambiguous. Germline assignment: CDR1 MNHNS and CDR2 SASEGT. CDR3 length: 12 amino acids. With 6 bases removed from V and 0 bases from J, the gap between germline ends came to 4 bases. CDR3 sequence: CASRSSTDTQYF. The DNA of the CDR3 is TGTGCCAGCAGGTCTAGCACAGATACGCAGTATTTT.

The genes are TRBV6-1 and TRBJ2-5; 10 nucleotides agree with TRBD1. The length of the CDR3 is 14 residues. Per the germline V gene, CDR1 is MNHNS and CDR2 is SASEGT. The V and J ends lost 4 bases and 7 bases, in that order; junction bases with no gene match: 6. The CDR3 DNA sequence: TGTGCCAGCAGTGCTCCCGGGGACAGGGGGACCCAGTACTTC. It encodes CASSAPGDRGTQYF.

The rearrangement links TRBV10-3 to TRBJ1-1; D might be TRBD1 (5 bases). V was pared by 10 bases and J by 3 bases, with 9 bases between. The CDR3 consists of 11 residues. Germline V lookup: CDR1 ENHRY, CDR2 SYGVKD. CDR3 DNA sequence: TGTGCCACCAGACAGTACACTGAAGCTTTCTTT. Its translation: CATRQYTEAFF.

This sequence joins TRBV2 and TRBJ2-1; tentative D call: TRBD2 (6 bases). The CDR3 has 15 amino acids. Germline lookup yields CDR1 SNHLY and CDR2 FYNNEI. V was pared by 7 bases and J by 4 bases, with 17 bases between. CDR3 bases: TGTGCCAGCATCGGTGGCAGCGGGTCTTACAATGAGCAGTTCTTC. Protein: CASIGGSGSYNEQFF.

This clonotype was detected a few times. The junction and the germline gene differ at one end; a read error may be behind it. V usage is TRBV20-1 and J usage is TRBJ1-5; D perhaps matches TRBD1 (5 bases). Germline V CDR1 and CDR2: DFQATT, SNEGSKA (reference sequence). CDR3 size: 17 residues. DNA for the CDR3: TGCAGTGCTAGAGATCCCGGGGACCCGTATAGCGATCAGCCCCAGCATTTT. The encoded protein is CSARDPGDPYSDQPQHF.

The chain couples TRBV12-3 or TRBV12-4 to TRBJ1-6; 7 nucleotides line up with TRBD1. Trimming took 3 bases from V and 7 from J; bases not matched to a gene: 6. This CDR3 has 15 residues. This CDR3 is CASSFDRAVNSPLHF. CDR3 coding DNA: TGTGCCAGCAGTTTTGACAGGGCCGTGAATTCACCCCTCCACTTT.

This clonotype was counted a single time. The chain recombines TRBV7-9 with TRBJ1-2, with no clear D. The CDR3 loop spans 11 amino acids. The germline V and J ends were trimmed by 11 bases and 7 bases, with 14 bases remaining between them. The germline CDR1 and CDR2 sequences are SEHNR and FQNEAQ (reference sequence). DNA of the CDR3: TGTGCCGGGGTGGGAGTTGGTGGCTACACCTTC. Translation: CAGVGVGGYTF.

The rearrangement joins TRBV7-9 to TRBJ2-1; TRBD2 might be the D (7 bases). Germline CDR1 and CDR2: SEHNR and FQNEAQ (reference sequence). V lost 3 bases and J lost 8, with 11 bases in between. The CDR3 length is 13 residues. CDR3 amino acids: CASSFAGADEQFF. CDR3 DNA: TGTGCCAGCAGCTTTGCGGGGGCAGATGAGCAGTTCTTC.

A few counts support this clonotype. The rearrangement uses TRBV7-8 and TRBJ1-6; D is unresolved. Per the germline V gene, CDR1 is SGHVS and CDR2 is FQNEAQ. Trimming cost V 0 bases and J 9 bases, with 9 bases left between them. This CDR3 has 14 amino acids. Written as DNA, the CDR3 is TGTGCCAGCAGCTTAGCGGATAAGGGTTCACCCCTCCACTTT. Protein product: CASSLADKGSPLHF.

V is TRBV6-5 and J is TRBJ2-1, with 9 bases lining up with TRBD2. CDR1 and CDR2 (germline): MNHEY, SVGAGI. The CDR3 spans 17 residues. The J segment lost 5 bases and the V segment lost 0 bases, leaving 8 bases of the junction unmatched. Written as DNA, the CDR3 is TGTGCCAGCAGTTACTCCGGGGCGGGAGGGGGTCACAATGAGCAGTTCTTC. The encoded protein is CASSYSGAGGGHNEQFF.

This chain connects TRBV6-1 to TRBJ1-1; D remains unclear. This CDR3 comprises 13 residues. Germline lookup yields CDR1 MNHNS and CDR2 SASEGT. The V end lost 5 bases, the J end lost 11 bases, and 18 bases lay between the germline ends. CDR3 in DNA: TGTGCCAGCAGTCCCTTACCATTGTCCGACGCTTTCTTT. Encoded protein: CASSPLPLSDAFF.

The V gene is TRBV7-9, the J gene TRBJ1-2; the match to TRBD1 covers 9 bases. From germline, CDR1 is SEHNR and CDR2 FQNEAQ (reference sequence). The CDR3 extends over 16 amino acids. Trimming took 1 base from V and 0 from J; bases not matched to a gene: 3. The CDR3 region has the DNA TGTGCCAGCAGCTTAGGGACAGGGGACCCTAACTATGGCTACACCTTC. Protein sequence: CASSLGTGDPNYGYTF.

The chain joins TRBV20-1 to TRBJ2-5; D gene uncertain. The length of the CDR3 is 14 residues. The germline V and J ends were trimmed by 6 bases and 0 bases, with 14 bases remaining between them. The V gene's germline CDR1 is DFQATT and CDR2 SNEGSKA (reference sequence). The CDR3 DNA sequence: TGCAGTGCAGATCCTCCGGTCAACCAAGAGACCCAGTACTTC. Protein product: CSADPPVNQETQYF.

The J gene is TRBJ1-6, the V gene TRBV19; 7 bases are shared with TRBD1. The CDR3 consists of 15 residues. Germline CDR1 reads LNHDA; CDR2 reads SQIVND (reference sequence). Trimming removed 5 bases from V and 9 bases from J; junction bases left unmatched: 10. CDR3 bases: TGTGCCAGTAGTTCCGAACAGAGACAGGGTTCACCCCTCCACTTT. This sequence encodes CASSSEQRQGSPLHF.

The chain uses TRBV6-2 or TRBV6-3 and TRBJ2-3; D may be TRBD2 (6 bases). Germline V gene sequence: CDR1 MNHEY, CDR2 SVGEGT. The V end lost 6 bases, the J end lost 4 bases, and 14 bases lay between the germline ends. CDR3 length equals 14 residues. The DNA of the CDR3 is TGTGCCAGCAGCCCCGGGAGATCGGCAGATACGCAGTATTTT. Its translation is CASSPGRSADTQYF.